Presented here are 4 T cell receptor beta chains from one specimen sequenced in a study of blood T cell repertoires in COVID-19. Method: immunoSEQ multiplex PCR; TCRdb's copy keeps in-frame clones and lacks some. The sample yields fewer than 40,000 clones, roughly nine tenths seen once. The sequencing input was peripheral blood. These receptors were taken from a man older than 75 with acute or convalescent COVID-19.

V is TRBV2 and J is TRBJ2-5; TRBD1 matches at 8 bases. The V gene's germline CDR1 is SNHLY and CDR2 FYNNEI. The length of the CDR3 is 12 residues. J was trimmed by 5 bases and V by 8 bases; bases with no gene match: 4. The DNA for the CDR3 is TGTGCCAGCCGGGGACAGGAGGAGACCCAGTACTTC. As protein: CASRGQEETQYF.

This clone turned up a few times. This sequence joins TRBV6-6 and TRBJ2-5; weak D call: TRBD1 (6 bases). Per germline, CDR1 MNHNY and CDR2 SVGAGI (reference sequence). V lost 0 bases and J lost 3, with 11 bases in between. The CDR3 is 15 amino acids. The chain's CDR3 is CASSYSGAGEETQYF. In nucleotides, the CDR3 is TGTGCCAGCAGTTACTCTGGGGCAGGGGAAGAGACCCAGTACTTC.

The CDR3 loop reads CASSLSPGVGNQPQHF. The CDR3 nucleotides are TGCGCCAGCAGCTTGTCACCAGGGGTAGGAAATCAGCCCCAGCATTTT. The rearrangement uses TRBV5-1 and TRBJ1-5, with a weak D call TRBD1 (6 bases). Trimming pared 1 base from V and 4 bases from J, leaving 15 bases between. The CDR3 consists of 16 residues. Germline lookup yields CDR1 SGHRS and CDR2 YFSETQ.

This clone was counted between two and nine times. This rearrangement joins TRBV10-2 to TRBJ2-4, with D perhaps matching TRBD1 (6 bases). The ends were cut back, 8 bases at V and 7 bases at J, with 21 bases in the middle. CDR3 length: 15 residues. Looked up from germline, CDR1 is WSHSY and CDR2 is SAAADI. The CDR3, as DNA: TGCGCCAGCGGGGACAAAGGGGCTAGGAGGAACATTCAGTACTTC. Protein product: CASGDKGARRNIQYF.